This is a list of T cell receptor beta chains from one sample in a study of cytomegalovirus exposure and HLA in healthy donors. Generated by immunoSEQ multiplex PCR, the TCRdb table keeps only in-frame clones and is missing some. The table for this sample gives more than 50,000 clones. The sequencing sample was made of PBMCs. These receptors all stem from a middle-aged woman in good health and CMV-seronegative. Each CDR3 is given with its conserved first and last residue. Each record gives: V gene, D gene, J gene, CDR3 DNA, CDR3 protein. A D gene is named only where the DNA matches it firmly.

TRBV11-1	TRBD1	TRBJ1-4	TGTGCCAGCAGCCTAACGGGACAGGGAAGCAATGAAAAACTGTTTTTT	CASSLTGQGSNEKLFF
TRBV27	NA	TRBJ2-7	TGTGCCAGCAGTCCGACTCTAGCTAGCGAGCAGTACTTC	CASSPTLASEQYF
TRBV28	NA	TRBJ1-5	TGTGCCAGCTGTCCTGAAGCGGGCAATCAGCCCCAGCATTTT	CASCPEAGNQPQHF
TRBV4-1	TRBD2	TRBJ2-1	TGCGCCAGCAGCCGGGATAGCGGGGTTCGCGAGCAGTTCTTC	CASSRDSGVREQFF
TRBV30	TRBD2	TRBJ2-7	TGTGCCTGGAGTGTAAGACTAGCGGGCGAGCAGTACTTC	CAWSVRLAGEQYF
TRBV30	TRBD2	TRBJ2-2	TGTGCCTGGATGGCGGGGAGGGACGGGGAGCTGTTTTTT	CAWMAGRDGELFF
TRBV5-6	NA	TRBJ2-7	TGTGCCAGCAGCTTGGGCGATGCCTACGAGCAGTACTTC	CASSLGDAYEQYF
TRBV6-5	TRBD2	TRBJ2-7	TGTGCCAGCAGCCAAGGACTAGCGGCAACCTACGAGCAGTACTTC	CASSQGLAATYEQYF
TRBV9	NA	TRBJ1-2	TGTGCCAGCAGCGGGGACTCGCTTGGCTATGGCTACACCTTC	CASSGDSLGYGYTF
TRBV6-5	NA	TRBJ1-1	TGTGCCAGCAGTTACTTCGGGGGCACTGAAGCTTTCTTT	CASSYFGGTEAFF
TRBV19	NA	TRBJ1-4	TGTGCCAGTAGTATTTATCAGGGGTCTAATGAAAAACTGTTTTTT	CASSIYQGSNEKLFF
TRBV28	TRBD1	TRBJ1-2	TGTGCCAGCAGTTTAACAGGGGGCCCCTGGGGCTACACCTTC	CASSLTGGPWGYTF
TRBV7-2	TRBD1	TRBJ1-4	TGTGCCAGCAGCTCGACAGGGGGACCTAATGAAAAACTGTTTTTT	CASSSTGGPNEKLFF
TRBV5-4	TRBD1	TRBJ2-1	TGTGCCAGCAGCCCTCCCGACAGGGGGCTTTACAATGAGCAGTTCTTC	CASSPPDRGLYNEQFF